Here is one T cell receptor beta chain with its context. The antigen it recognizes is unknown. The record has no base qualities; no much larger clone is one base away. This entry belongs to a study of Ad26.COV2.S vaccination and SARS-CoV-2 variants listed by TCRdb under 2021. Regarding the research as a whole: Vaccine-arm donors came from COV1001, a multicentre, randomized, double-blind, placebo-controlled phase I-IIa trial of Ad26.COV2.S in healthy adults. Ad26.COV2.S was given intramuscularly at 5x10^10 or 1x10^11 viral particles, as a single shot or as two shots 56 days apart. Sequencing of the TCRbeta repertoire served to evaluate the specificity and breadth of SARS-CoV-2-reactive T cell receptors following Ad26.COV2.S vaccination. The TCR-sequenced set comprised around 30 samples: some 20 Ad26.COV2.S vaccine recipients, 5 placebo recipients and 8 SARS-CoV-2 convalescent individuals. Trial participants were randomized into five groups of five, in which low-dose or high-dose Ad26.COV2.S was given once or twice, or placebo was given on both occasions. Investigators did not know the trial group allocation while performing experiments and assessing outcomes.

CDR1 and CDR2 are read off the germline V gene as SGHDT and YYEEEE. The CDR3 holds 14 amino acids from the cysteine to the phenylalanine. Only the CDR3 DNA stays, 42 bases, in frame from base 1. V drops 1 base and J drops 1 base, leaving 8 bases in between. The treatment or condition label on this specimen signifies: roughly 19 received Ad26.COV2.S at low or high dose, single or two shots; roughly five received placebo; per-sample allocation not given. Repertoires of vaccine and placebo recipients were sequenced from samples collected on day 63 after the first injection. Cohort 1b enrolled around 24 adults aged 18-55 years at a single site in Boston, USA, between 29 July and 7 August 2020. Ad26.COV2.S was a replication-incompetent adenovirus type 26 vector that expressed a prefusion-stabilized SARS-CoV-2 spike protein derived from the original Wuhan strain. The immunoSEQ Assay was the method used to sequence TCRbeta CDR3 regions. After extraction, genomic DNA underwent amplification by bias-controlled multiplex PCR, followed by high-throughput sequencing. In the source study's methods: To quantify the absolute abundance of every unique TCRbeta CDR3 region, sequences were collapsed and filtered. T cell fraction was estimated by normalizing TCRbeta template counts to usable DNA, with usable DNA measured through amplification of reference genes found in all nucleated cells. Repertoire TCRs were annotated as SARS-CoV-2-specific when V gene, CDR3 amino acid sequence and J gene were exactly matched to a known reactive TCR set. MIRA supplied the reference SARS-CoV-2 TCR set, which was filtered for enrichment in COVID-19-positive ImmuneCODE repertoires so that public or cross-reactive TCRs were removed. Using the MIRA antigens, annotated TCRs were further analysed by specific ORF or by position within an ORF. Breadth was defined as the number of annotated unique rearrangements divided by the total number of unique productive rearrangements, and depth was defined as the summed frequency of the annotated unique rearrangements. Group comparisons of TCR breadth used two-sided Wilcoxon rank-sum tests. TCRdb holds this immuneACCESS table with in-frame rearrangements only. Some clones are missing; in checked studies, unresolved V genes explain under half, and the rest has no known cause. V, J and clone size were drawn from that table, and D and trimming were deduced from the DNA. For this sample there are 240,000 or so clones; 70% to 90% appear just once. The top ten clonotypes cover 9.5% to 12% of the sample.

The paper's findings and limits, for the study overall: The study lacked the statistical power to compare responses across vaccine doses or regimens. After vaccination, substantial breadth of spike-specific CD8+ and CD4+ T cell responses was reported. Non-spike TCR breadth was comparable between vaccine and placebo recipients, consistent with the vaccine containing only spike. The authors noted that total T cell responses may have been underestimated by the TCR breadth and depth analyses. Higher spike-specific TCR breadth was observed in Ad26.COV2.S recipients than in placebo recipients (P = 0.0014).

This chain is built from TRBV5-6 and TRBJ1-1; a confident D gene designation cannot be given. Specimen: peripheral blood, collected in a trial of Ad26.COV2.S vaccine versus placebo. This clonotype was sampled from a person aged 18-60 years who received the Ad26.COV2.S COVID-19 vaccine or a placebo. This receptor carries the CDR3 CASSLSQWNTEAFF. At the DNA level, the sequence is TGTGCCAGCAGCTTGAGTCAGTGGAACACTGAAGCTTTCTTT. The full variable domain, with segments outside the CDR3 supplied by the reference TRBV5-6 and TRBJ1-1 proteins, appears as DAGVTQSPTHLIKTRGQQVTLRCSPKSGHDTVSWYQQALGQGPQFIFQYYEEEERQRGNFPDRFSGHQFPNYSSELNVNALLLGDSALYLCASSLSQWNTEAFFGQGTRLTVV.